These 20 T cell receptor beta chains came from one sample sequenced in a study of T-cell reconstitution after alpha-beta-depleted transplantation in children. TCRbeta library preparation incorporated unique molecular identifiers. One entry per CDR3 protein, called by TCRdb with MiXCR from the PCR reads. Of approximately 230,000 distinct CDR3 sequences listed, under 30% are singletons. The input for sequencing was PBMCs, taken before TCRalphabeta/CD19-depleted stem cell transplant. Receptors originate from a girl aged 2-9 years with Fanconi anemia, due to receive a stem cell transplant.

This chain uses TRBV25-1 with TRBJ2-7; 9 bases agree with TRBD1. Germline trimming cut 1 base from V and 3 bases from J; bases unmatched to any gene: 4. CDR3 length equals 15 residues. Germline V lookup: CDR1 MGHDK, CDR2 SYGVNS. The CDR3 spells CASSESQDRGYEQYF. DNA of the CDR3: TGTGCCAGCAGTGAATCCCAGGACAGGGGCTACGAGCAGTACTTC.

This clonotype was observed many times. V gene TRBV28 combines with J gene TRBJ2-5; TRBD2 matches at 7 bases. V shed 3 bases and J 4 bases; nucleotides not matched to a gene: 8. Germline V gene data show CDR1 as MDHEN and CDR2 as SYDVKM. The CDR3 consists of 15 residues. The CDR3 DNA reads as TGTGCCAGCAGTTTCGCGGCGGGGGTTGGAGAGACCCAGTACTTC. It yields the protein CASSFAAGVGETQYF.

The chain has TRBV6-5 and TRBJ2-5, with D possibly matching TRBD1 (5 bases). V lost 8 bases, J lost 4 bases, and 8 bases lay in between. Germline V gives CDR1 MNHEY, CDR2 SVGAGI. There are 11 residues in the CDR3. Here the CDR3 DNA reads TGTGCCAGCGGCAGGGTAGAGACCCAGTACTTC. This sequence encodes CASGRVETQYF.

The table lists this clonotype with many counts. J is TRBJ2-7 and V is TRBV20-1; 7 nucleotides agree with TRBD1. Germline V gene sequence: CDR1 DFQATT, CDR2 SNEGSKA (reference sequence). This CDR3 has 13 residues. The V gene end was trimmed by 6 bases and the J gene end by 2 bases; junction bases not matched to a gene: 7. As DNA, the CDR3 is TGCAGTGCCCCTTCGACAGGGACCTACGAGCAGTACTTC. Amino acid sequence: CSAPSTGTYEQYF.

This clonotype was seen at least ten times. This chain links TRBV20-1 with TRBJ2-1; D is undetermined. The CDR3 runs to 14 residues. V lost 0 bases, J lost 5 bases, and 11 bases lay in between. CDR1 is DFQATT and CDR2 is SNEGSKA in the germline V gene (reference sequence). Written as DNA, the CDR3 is TGCAGTGCTAGAGACTGGGCCATAAACAATGAGCAGTTCTTC. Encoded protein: CSARDWAINNEQFF.

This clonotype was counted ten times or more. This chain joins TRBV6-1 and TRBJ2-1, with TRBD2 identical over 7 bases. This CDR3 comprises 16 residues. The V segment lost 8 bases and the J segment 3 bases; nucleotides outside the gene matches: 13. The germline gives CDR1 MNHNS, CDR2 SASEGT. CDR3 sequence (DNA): TGTGCCAGCTCCCCGCTAATAGCGGGCCTCTACAATGAGCAGTTCTTC. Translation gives CASSPLIAGLYNEQFF.

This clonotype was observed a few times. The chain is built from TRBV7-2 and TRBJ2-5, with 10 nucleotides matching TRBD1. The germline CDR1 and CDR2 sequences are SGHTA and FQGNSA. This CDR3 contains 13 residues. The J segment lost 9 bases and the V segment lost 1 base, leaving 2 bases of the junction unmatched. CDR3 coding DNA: TGTGCCAGCAGCTTAGGGACAGGGGGACCCCAGTACTTC. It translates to CASSLGTGGPQYF.

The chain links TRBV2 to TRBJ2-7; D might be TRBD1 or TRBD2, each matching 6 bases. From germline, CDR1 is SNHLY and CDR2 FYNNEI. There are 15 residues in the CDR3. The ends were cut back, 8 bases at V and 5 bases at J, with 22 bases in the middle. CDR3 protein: CASQRGGGLTHEQYF. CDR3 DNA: TGTGCCAGCCAGCGAGGAGGGGGACTTACCCACGAGCAGTACTTC.

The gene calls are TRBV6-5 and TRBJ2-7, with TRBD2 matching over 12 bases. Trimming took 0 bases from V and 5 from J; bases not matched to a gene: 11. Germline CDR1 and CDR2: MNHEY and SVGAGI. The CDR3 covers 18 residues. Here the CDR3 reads CASSYSTPGLAGEDEQYF. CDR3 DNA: TGTGCCAGCAGTTACTCGACGCCGGGACTAGCGGGCGAGGACGAGCAGTACTTC.

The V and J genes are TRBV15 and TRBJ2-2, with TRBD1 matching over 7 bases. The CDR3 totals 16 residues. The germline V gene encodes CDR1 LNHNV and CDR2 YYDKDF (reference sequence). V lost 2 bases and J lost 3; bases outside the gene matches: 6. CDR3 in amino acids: CATSRPGQTYTGELFF. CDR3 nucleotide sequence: TGTGCCACCAGCAGACCGGGACAGACCTACACCGGGGAGCTGTTTTTT. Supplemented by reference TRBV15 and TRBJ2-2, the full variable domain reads DAMVIQNPRYQVTQFGKPVTLSCSQTLNHNVMYWYQQKSSQAPKLLFHYYDKDFNNEADTPDNFQSRRPNTSFCFLDIRSPGLGDTAMYLCATSRPGQTYTGELFFGEGSRLTVL.

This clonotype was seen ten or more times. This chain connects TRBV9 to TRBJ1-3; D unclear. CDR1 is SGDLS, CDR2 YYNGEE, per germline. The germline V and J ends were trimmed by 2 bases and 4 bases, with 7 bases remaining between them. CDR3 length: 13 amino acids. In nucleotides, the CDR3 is TGTGCCAGCAGCGTCGAAGGGGGAAACACCATATATTTT. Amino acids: CASSVEGGNTIYF.

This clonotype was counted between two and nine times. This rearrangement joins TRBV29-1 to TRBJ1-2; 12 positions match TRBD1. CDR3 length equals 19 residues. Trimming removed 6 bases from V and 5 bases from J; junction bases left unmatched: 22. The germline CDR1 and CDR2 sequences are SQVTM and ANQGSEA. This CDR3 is CSVLVGLRDRGLIWYGYTF. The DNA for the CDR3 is TGCAGCGTACTAGTAGGCCTCCGGGACAGGGGGCTGATCTGGTATGGCTACACCTTC.

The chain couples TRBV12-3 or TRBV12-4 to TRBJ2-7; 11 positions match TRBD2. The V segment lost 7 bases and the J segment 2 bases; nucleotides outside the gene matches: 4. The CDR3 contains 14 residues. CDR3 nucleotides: TGTGCCAGCAAGACTAGCGGGAACCCCTACGAGCAGTACTTC. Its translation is CASKTSGNPYEQYF.

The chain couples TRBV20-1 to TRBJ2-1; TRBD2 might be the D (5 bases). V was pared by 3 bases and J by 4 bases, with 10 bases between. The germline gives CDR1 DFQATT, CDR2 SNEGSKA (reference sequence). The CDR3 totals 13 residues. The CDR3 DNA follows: TGCAGTGCTAGGCGAGCGGCTTACAATGAGCAGTTCTTC. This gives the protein CSARRAAYNEQFF.

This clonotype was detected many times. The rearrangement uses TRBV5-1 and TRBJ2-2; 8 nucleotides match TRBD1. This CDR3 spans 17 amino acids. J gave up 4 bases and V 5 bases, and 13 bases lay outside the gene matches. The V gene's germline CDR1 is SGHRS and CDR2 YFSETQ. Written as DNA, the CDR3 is TGCGCCAGCAGTTGGGGAACCGGGACAGGTTCCACCGGGGAGCTGTTTTTT. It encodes CASSWGTGTGSTGELFF.

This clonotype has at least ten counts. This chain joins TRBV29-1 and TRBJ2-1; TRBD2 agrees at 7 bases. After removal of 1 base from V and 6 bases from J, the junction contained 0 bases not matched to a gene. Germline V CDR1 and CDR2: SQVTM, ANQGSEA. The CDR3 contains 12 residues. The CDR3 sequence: CSVEAGGNEQFF. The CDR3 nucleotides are TGCAGCGTTGAAGCGGGGGGCAATGAGCAGTTCTTC.

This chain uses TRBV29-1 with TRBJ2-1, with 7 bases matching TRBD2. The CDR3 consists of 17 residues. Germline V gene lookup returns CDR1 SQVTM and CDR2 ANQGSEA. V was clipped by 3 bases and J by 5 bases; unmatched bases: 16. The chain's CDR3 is CSVDFWTRSSADNEQFF. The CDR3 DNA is TGCAGCGTTGACTTTTGGACTAGATCGAGTGCGGACAATGAGCAGTTCTTC.

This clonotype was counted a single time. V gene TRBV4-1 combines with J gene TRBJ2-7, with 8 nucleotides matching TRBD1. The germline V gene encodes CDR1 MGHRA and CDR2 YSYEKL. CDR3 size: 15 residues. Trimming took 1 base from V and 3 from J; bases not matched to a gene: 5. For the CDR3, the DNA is TGCGCCAGCAGCCAAGGGGGGACAGGACTCTACGAGCAGTACTTC. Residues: CASSQGGTGLYEQYF.

CDR3 coding DNA: TGTGCCAGCAGGCCTATGGACAGGGCGGAGACCCAGTACTTC. Residues: CASRPMDRAETQYF. The genes are TRBV5-6 and TRBJ2-5, with 8 bases matching TRBD1. Losses at the gene ends were 5 bases for V and 5 bases for J; bases not matched to a gene: 8. The CDR3 length is 14 residues. From germline, CDR1 is SGHDT and CDR2 YYEEEE. Full variable domain (remainder filled in from reference TRBV5-6 and TRBJ2-5): DAGVTQSPTHLIKTRGQQVTLRCSPKSGHDTVSWYQQALGQGPQFIFQYYEEEERQRGNFPDRFSGHQFPNYSSELNVNALLLGDSALYLCASRPMDRAETQYFGPGTRLLVL.

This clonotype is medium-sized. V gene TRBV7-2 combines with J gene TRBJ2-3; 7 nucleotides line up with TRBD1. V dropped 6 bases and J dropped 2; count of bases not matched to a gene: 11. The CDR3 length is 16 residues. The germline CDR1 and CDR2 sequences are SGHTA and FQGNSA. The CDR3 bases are TGTGCCAGCAGTCGATCCAGGACAGGATACACAGATACGCAGTATTTT. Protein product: CASSRSRTGYTDTQYF.